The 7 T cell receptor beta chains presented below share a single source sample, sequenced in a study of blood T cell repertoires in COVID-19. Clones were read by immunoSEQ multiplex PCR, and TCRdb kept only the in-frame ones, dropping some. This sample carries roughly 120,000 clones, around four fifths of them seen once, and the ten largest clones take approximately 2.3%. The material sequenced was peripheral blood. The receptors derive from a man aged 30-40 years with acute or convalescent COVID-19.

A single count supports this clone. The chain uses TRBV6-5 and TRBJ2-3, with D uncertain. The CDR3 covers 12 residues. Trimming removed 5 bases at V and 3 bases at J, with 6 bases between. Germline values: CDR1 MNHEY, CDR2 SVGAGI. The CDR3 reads CASSHGTDTQYF. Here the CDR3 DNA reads TGTGCCAGCAGTCACGGGACAGATACGCAGTATTTT.

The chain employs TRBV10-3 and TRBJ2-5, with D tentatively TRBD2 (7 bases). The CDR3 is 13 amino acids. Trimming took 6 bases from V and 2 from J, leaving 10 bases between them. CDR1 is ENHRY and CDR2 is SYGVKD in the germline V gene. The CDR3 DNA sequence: TGTGCCATCAGCAAGGGGGGGCAAGAGACCCAGTACTTC. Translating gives CAISKGGQETQYF.

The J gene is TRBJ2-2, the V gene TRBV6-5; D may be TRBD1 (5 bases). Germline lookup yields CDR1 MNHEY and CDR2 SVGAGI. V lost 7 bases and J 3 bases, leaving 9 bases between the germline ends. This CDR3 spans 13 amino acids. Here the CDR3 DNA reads TGTGCCAGCAAGGCCAGGGACACCGGGGAGCTGTTTTTT. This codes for CASKARDTGELFF.

CDR3 region: CASSLDVTAEAFF. In DNA, the CDR3 is TGTGCCAGCAGCTTAGACGTGACAGCTGAAGCTTTCTTT. The chain has TRBV7-9 and TRBJ1-1, with D possibly matching TRBD1 (5 bases). Germline V gene sequence: CDR1 SEHNR, CDR2 FQNEAQ (reference sequence). V lost 1 base and J 6 bases, leaving 9 bases between the germline ends. This CDR3 is built from 13 residues.

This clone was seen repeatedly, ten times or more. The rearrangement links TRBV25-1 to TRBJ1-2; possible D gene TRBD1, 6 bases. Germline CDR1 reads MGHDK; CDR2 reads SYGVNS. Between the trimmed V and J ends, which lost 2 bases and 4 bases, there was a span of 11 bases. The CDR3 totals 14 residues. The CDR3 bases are TGTGCCAGCAGTGAAAGCGCCAGGGGCTATGGCTACACCTTC. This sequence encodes CASSESARGYGYTF.

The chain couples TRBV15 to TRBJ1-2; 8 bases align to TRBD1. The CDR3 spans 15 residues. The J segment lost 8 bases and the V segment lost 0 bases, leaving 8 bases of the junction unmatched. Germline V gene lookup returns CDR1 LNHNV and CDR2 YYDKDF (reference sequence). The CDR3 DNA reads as TGTGCCACCAGCAGAGATCTGGGACAGGCGTACGGCTACACCTTC. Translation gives CATSRDLGQAYGYTF.

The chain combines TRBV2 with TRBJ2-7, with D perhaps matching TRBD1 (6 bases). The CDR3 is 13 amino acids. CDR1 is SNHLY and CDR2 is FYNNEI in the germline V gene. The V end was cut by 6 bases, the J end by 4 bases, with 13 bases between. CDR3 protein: CASRPTGRYEQYF. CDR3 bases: TGTGCCAGCAGACCCACAGGGCGGTACGAGCAGTACTTC.